What follows describes a single TCR beta chain. This clone is medium-sized (0.01 to 0.1%) in terms of sample share. Its antigen specificity is not known. The sample holds no much larger clone one base away, and base qualities are not on file. This sample was taken from a study of OX40 agonist ivuxolimab in advanced cancers. The study in broad terms: Ivuxolimab was a fully human IgG2 agonistic monoclonal antibody targeting the costimulatory receptor OX40 (CD134). Partial responses were achieved by three dose-escalation patients, of whom one had hepatocellular carcinoma and two had cutaneous melanoma. Prior anti-PD-1, anti-PD-L1 or anti-CTLA-4 therapy was permitted, and 40% of dose-escalation patients had received checkpoint inhibitors. A male proportion of roughly 80% and a mean age of approximately 60 years, ranging from 23 to 79, were recorded for the dose-escalation cohort. Of the roughly 52 dose-escalation patients, hepatocellular carcinoma was present in around 19, melanoma in approximately 15, renal cell carcinoma in 9 and head and neck cancer in 9. Intravenous ivuxolimab was administered to patients every 2 weeks at six dose levels: 0.01, 0.1, 0.3, 1.5, 3 and 10 mg/kg. The purpose of peripheral TCRbeta sequencing was to test whether ivuxolimab changed TCR sequence diversity and led to clonal T-cell expansion. The paper reports the monotherapy dose-escalation portion (N = 52 patients) of the phase I ivuxolimab trial.

From the germline V gene (reference sequence), CDR1 is GTSNPN and CDR2 is SVGIG. Relative to germline, V is 2 bases shorter and J is 0 bases shorter, with 2 bases between their ends. There are 12 amino acids in the CDR3, from cysteine to phenylalanine inclusive. The CDR3 DNA has 36 bases and is translated from base 1. Genomic DNA was extracted from sorted cells for sequencing of the TCRbeta CDR3 region. The immunoSEQ Assay was used for sequencing of TCRbeta CDR3 regions. TCRdb obtained this table from immuneACCESS and retained in-frame rearrangements with V and J assigned. These tables miss some clones; where compared with another copy, unresolved V genes account for less than half of the shortfall, and the remainder is unexplained. Present in this sample are approximately 77,000 clones, roughly 89% of which were seen just once. The ten largest clonotypes hold 1.5% to 2% of the sample. The trial excluded patients who had a history of autoimmune disease or who were on systemic immunosuppression. Peripheral blood for TCR sequencing was collected from all dose cohorts at baseline, on cycle 4 day 1, and on cycle 7 day 1. Samples came from an open-label, multicenter, first-in-human phase I dose-escalation trial of ivuxolimab. The trial enrolled adults with locally advanced or metastatic head and neck squamous cell, hepatocellular, melanoma or renal cell carcinoma. Before TCR sequencing, CD4+ T cells and CD8+ T cells were sorted from peripheral blood as separate populations.

Here is what the overall study found, with its caveats: At doses from 0.1 to 3.0 mg/kg, clonal expansion was seen in both CD4+ and CD8+ blood T cells between baseline and week 6. After ivuxolimab, expanded clones were on average more numerous among CD8+ T cells than among CD4+ T cells. The antigen specificity of the peripheral T cells that underwent clonal expansion was not determined. Partial responders in the 0.1-3.0 mg/kg groups had among the lowest normalized peripheral clonal expansion, especially among CD8+ T cells. Low levels of normalized T-cell clonal expansion were also shown by some nonresponding patients.

The receptor chain draws on TRBV30 and TRBJ2-4; no D gene is confidently identified. The starting material was CD4+ or CD8+ T cells sorted from blood, obtained in a trial of the OX40 agonist ivuxolimab. The receptor comes from an adult with an advanced solid tumor such as melanoma, head and neck, liver or kidney cancer. The CDR3 region has the sequence CAWSPAKNIQYF. The DNA reads as follows: TGTGCCTGGAGTCCAGCCAAAAACATTCAGTACTTC.